This TCR beta chain was captured by sequencing in a study of CD8 T cells in ankylosing spondylitis. Study-level points and caveats: Ankylosing spondylitis blood appeared to carry a characteristic TCR beta motif of roughly 8 highly homologous variants.

Trimming cost V 7 bases and J 4 bases, with 10 bases left between them. Per germline, CDR1 LNHNV and CDR2 YYDKDF (reference sequence). This CDR3 is built from 13 residues. In the case of this clonotype: The antigen remains undetermined.

TCRdb called the 5' RACE reads again in MiXCR, with one record for every CDR3 protein. The sample lists around 770,000 distinct CDR3 sequences; about an eighth were seen once. V and J are TRBV15 and TRBJ1-4, with D possibly TRBD1 on 6 matching bases. The specimen sequenced was blood, either unsorted or a sorted T cell fraction (not recorded which). This receptor was obtained from a male donor with ankylosing spondylitis. The CDR3 DNA is TGTGCCACCAACCAGGGGATTAATGAAAAACTGTTTTTT. It encodes CATNQGINEKLFF.